This T cell receptor (beta chain) was recovered during a study of cytomegalovirus exposure and HLA in healthy donors. Use of 60 Vbeta and 13 Jbeta primers characterized the PCR. Profiling relied on immunoSEQ multiplex PCR, and the TCRdb table lists in-frame clones only, not all of them. The sample carries roughly 190,000 clones, around 84% recorded once. Healthy individuals who donated bone marrow served as the donors. This TCR was recovered from a middle-aged man in good health and CMV-seropositive. The sequenced sample was PBMCs.

The CDR3 DNA is TGTGCCAGCAGGCAGGGGACCTCTCACACTGAAGCTTTCTTT. It codes for CASRQGTSHTEAFF. The genes are TRBV7-9 and TRBJ1-1, with D possibly TRBD1 on 6 matching bases. Deletions cut 6 bases from V and 3 bases from J, with 14 bases between. The CDR3 is 14 residues long. Germline V gene sequence: CDR1 SEHNR, CDR2 FQNEAQ (reference sequence).